A single sample gave rise to the 8 T cell receptor beta chains below, sequenced in a study of blood T cells in healthy people across ages. Alongside a J-beta primer mix, a sample-barcoded 5' primer served in a second PCR lasting about 7 to 11 cycles. One entry per CDR3 protein, called by TCRdb with MiXCR from the 5' RACE reads. Found here are 750,000 or so distinct CDR3 sequences, approximately 25% of them singletons; the top ten hold roughly a tenth. A further study also used this sample, focusing on T cells of mothers and their children.

What was sequenced was blood. Receptor source: a boy younger than 18 in good health.

The chain has TRBV2 and TRBJ2-7; 11 nucleotides align to TRBD1. V dropped 7 bases and J dropped 7; count of bases not matched to a gene: 12. The CDR3 contains 15 residues. CDR1 and CDR2 from the germline V gene are SNHLY and FYNNEI. Here the CDR3 reads CASKGVDRGLEEQYF. In DNA form, the CDR3 reads TGTGCCAGCAAAGGGGTGGACAGGGGGCTGGAAGAGCAGTACTTC.

V is TRBV7-8 and J is TRBJ2-4; 7 nucleotides match TRBD2. There are 14 residues in the CDR3. V dropped 5 bases and J dropped 10; count of bases not matched to a gene: 11. Germline CDR1 is SGHVS and CDR2 is FQNEAQ. The CDR3 region is CASSPRDYAWIQYF. As DNA, the CDR3 is TGTGCCAGCAGCCCTCGGGACTACGCCTGGATTCAGTACTTC.

As concerns this clonotype: The junction departs from germline at one end; a sequencing error may be responsible. This chain uses TRBV7-7 with TRBJ2-1, with a weak D call TRBD2 (5 bases). The CDR3 sequence is 14 residues long. The germline V gene encodes CDR1 SSHAT and CDR2 FNYEAQ (reference sequence). CDR3 sequence: CASSPGPPGGEQFF. The CDR3 DNA reads as TGTGCTAGCAGCCCAGGACCGCCGGGCGGGGAGCAGTTCTTC.

The chain uses TRBV4-3 and TRBJ2-5; the D gene is possibly TRBD2 (6 bases). The last part of the DNA fits TRBJ2-7 better; the J call may be wrong. This CDR3 region has 15 residues. Germline CDR1 LGHNA, CDR2 YSLEER. CDR3 sequence: CASSPGVAQLYEQYF. The CDR3 nucleotides read TGCGCCAGCAGCCCGGGAGTGGCGCAGTTGTACGAGCAGTACTTC.

This clonotype was seen only a few times. V and J are TRBV29-1 and TRBJ2-5; TRBD1 aligns across 8 bases. Germline trimming cut 6 bases from V and 5 bases from J; bases unmatched to any gene: 5. The CDR3 loop spans 12 amino acids. The germline gives CDR1 SQVTM, CDR2 ANQGSEA. CDR3 protein: CSVPGGSETQYF. The CDR3 DNA follows: TGCAGCGTCCCAGGGGGCTCGGAGACCCAGTACTTC.

V and J are TRBV28 and TRBJ2-3; 7 nucleotides match TRBD1. Germline trimming cut 3 bases from V and 5 bases from J; bases unmatched to any gene: 2. Looked up from germline, CDR1 is MDHEN and CDR2 is SYDVKM. The CDR3 totals 13 residues. In DNA, the CDR3 is TGTGCCAGCAGTTTTCAGGGGGAAGATACGCAGTATTTT. Protein sequence: CASSFQGEDTQYF.

This clonotype was picked up a small number of times. This chain connects TRBV7-9 to TRBJ2-5, with D uncertain. Germline CDR1 is SEHNR and CDR2 is FQNEAQ (reference sequence). The CDR3 has 14 amino acids. The V end lost 5 bases, the J end lost 0 bases, and 10 bases lay between the germline ends. The CDR3 sequence is CASSPTSYQETQYF. The CDR3, as DNA: TGTGCCAGCAGCCCCACATCGTACCAAGAGACCCAGTACTTC.

The rearrangement uses TRBV4-2 and TRBJ2-3; D may match TRBD1 or TRBD2 (5 bases each). The CDR3 runs 15 residues. Trimming cost V 0 bases and J 5 bases, with 12 bases left between them. The germline gives CDR1 LGHNA, CDR2 YNFKEQ. This CDR3 reads CASSQDAQRGDTQYF. In DNA, the CDR3 is TGTGCCAGCAGCCAAGATGCACAGAGGGGAGATACGCAGTATTTT.